Presented here are 6 T cell receptor beta chains from one specimen sequenced in a study of blood T cell repertoires in COVID-19. The protocol was immunoSEQ multiplex PCR, while the TCRdb copy is restricted to in-frame clones and leaves out a portion. The repertoire holds about 36,000 clones, with nearly 90% as singletons. Material for sequencing was peripheral blood. Every receptor here comes from a human donor in a cohort sampled during active COVID-19.

The rearrangement joins TRBV29-1 to TRBJ2-3; the D gene is possibly TRBD1 (6 bases). The CDR3 covers 14 residues. CDR1 SQVTM and CDR2 ANQGSEA come from the germline V gene. Trimming left V 7 bases short and J 3 bases short, with 17 bases between. CDR3 amino acids: CSAAQDSTTDTQYF. DNA for the CDR3: TGCAGCGCAGCCCAGGACAGCACTACAGATACGCAGTATTTT.

This chain joins TRBV9 and TRBJ1-2; D unclear. V shed 0 bases and J shed 1 base, with 7 bases lying between them. The CDR3 loop spans 14 amino acids. Germline V CDR1 and CDR2: SGDLS, YYNGEE. CDR3 in DNA: TGTGCCAGCAGCGTAGGCCCGGGTAACTATGGCTACACCTTC. It translates to CASSVGPGNYGYTF. The full variable domain, its missing parts supplied by reference TRBV9 and TRBJ1-2, is DSGVTQTPKHLITATGQRVTLRCSPRSGDLSVYWYQQSLDQGLQFLIQYYNGEERAKGNILERFSAQQFPDLHSELNLSSLELGDSALYFCASSVGPGNYGYTFGSGTRLTVV.

This clone appeared once. The V gene is TRBV12-3 or TRBV12-4, the J gene TRBJ1-2; the D is unclear. Trimming took 5 bases from V and 7 from J, leaving 14 bases between them. The CDR3 runs to 13 residues. CDR3 DNA: TGTGCCAGCAGTCCAACGTCCCGGGGTGGCTACACCTTC. Its protein product is CASSPTSRGGYTF.

This clone was picked up one time. J is TRBJ2-4 and V is TRBV14; 7 bases match TRBD2. The CDR3 consists of 15 residues. Germline assignment: CDR1 SGHDN and CDR2 FVKESK. V dropped 4 bases and J dropped 8; count of bases not matched to a gene: 11. CDR3 DNA sequence: TGTGCCAGCAGCCCGGGGACCGTGGCGGGGGACATTCAGTACTTC. This sequence encodes CASSPGTVAGDIQYF.

This clone was detected only once. The V call is TRBV14, the J call TRBJ2-2; tentatively, D is TRBD2 (5 bases). This CDR3 comprises 14 residues. Germline V lookup: CDR1 SGHDN, CDR2 FVKESK. The ends were cut back, 3 bases at V and 6 bases at J, with 11 bases in the middle. CDR3 in DNA: TGTGCCAGCAGCCAGTACCAGAGGGCCGGGGAGCTGTTTTTT. Encoded protein: CASSQYQRAGELFF.

The chain uses TRBV5-6 and TRBJ1-5; 8 nucleotides line up with TRBD1. This CDR3 is built from 13 residues. V lost 3 bases to trimming and J lost 11 bases; unmatched junction nucleotides: 7. The germline V gene has CDR1 SGHDT and CDR2 YYEEEE. CDR3 coding DNA: TGTGCCAGCAGCTCGGGACAGGAGGTCGCCCAGCATTTT. As protein: CASSSGQEVAQHF.